This TCR beta chain comes out of a study of T cell repertoires in cytomegalovirus infection. General observations from the study: HLA-C-restricted CMV-specific TCR beta clonotypes were dominant in the ex vivo response.

The sample holds many counts of this clonotype. The antigen is undetermined. TCRdb called the reads again in MiXCR, with one record for every CDR3 protein. Here the sample spans 150,000 or so distinct CDR3 sequences, about 6% being singletons. The CDR3 runs to 15 residues. CDR1 is SGHTA, CDR2 FQGNSA, per germline. V lost 5 bases to trimming and J lost 0 bases; unmatched junction nucleotides: 5. The receptor was isolated from a human donor in good health (CMV status not recorded). Some clones in this sample may be carry-over from other donors' samples. The chain couples TRBV7-2 to TRBJ2-3; 7 bases fit TRBD2. The sample was PBMCs. Written as DNA, the CDR3 is TGTGCCAGCAGCCGGACTAGGGTTAGCACAGATACGCAGTATTTT. Residues: CASSRTRVSTDTQYF.